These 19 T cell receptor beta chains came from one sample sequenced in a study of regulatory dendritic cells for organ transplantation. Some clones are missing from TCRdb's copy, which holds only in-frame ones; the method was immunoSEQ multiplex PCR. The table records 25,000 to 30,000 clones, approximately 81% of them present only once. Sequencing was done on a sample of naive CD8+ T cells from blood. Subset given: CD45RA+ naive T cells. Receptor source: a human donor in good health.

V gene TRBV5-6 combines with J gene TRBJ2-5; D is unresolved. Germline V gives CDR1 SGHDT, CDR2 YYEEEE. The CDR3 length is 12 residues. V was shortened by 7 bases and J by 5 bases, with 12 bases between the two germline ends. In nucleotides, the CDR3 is TGTGCCAGCGGCACCGTCAGGGAGACCCAGTACTTC. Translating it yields CASGTVRETQYF.

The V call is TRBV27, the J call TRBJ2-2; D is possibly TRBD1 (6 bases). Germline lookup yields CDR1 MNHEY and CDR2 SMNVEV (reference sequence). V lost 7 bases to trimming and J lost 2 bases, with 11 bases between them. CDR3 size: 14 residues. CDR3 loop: CASTTGYNTGELFF. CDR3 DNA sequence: TGTGCCAGCACCACAGGGTACAACACCGGGGAGCTGTTTTTT.

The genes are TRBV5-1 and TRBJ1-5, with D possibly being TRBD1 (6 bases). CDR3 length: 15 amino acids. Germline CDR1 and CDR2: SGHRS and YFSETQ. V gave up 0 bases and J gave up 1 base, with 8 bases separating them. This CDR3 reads CASSLADSSNQPQHF. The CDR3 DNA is TGCGCCAGCAGCTTGGCGGACAGCAGCAATCAGCCCCAGCATTTT.

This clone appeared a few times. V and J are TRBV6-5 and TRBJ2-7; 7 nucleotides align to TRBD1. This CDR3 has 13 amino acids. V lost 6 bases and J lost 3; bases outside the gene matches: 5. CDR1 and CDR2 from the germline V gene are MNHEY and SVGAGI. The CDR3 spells CASSSGQNYEQYF. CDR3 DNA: TGTGCCAGCAGCTCGGGACAGAACTACGAGCAGTACTTC.

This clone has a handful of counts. The CDR3 spells CASSPQGLYGYTF. In nucleotides, the CDR3 is TGTGCCAGCAGCCCGCAGGGACTTTATGGCTACACCTTC. The rearrangement uses TRBV7-9 and TRBJ1-2, with D perhaps matching TRBD1 (5 bases). CDR3 length equals 13 residues. Germline V gives CDR1 SEHNR, CDR2 FQNEAQ (reference sequence). The germline V and J ends were trimmed by 5 bases and 5 bases, with 12 bases remaining between them.

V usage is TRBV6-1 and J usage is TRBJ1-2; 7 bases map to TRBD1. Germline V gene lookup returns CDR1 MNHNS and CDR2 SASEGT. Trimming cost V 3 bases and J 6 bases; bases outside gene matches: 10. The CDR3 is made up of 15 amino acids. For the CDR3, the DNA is TGTGCCAGCAGTGAGGTAGGGGGCGCAGGGGATGGCTACACCTTC. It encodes CASSEVGGAGDGYTF.

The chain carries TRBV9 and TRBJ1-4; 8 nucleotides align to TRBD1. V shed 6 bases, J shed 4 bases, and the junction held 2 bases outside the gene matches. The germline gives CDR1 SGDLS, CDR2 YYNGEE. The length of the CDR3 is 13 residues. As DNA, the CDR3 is TGTGCCAGCACCGGACAGGGTAATGAAAAACTGTTTTTT. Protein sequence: CASTGQGNEKLFF.

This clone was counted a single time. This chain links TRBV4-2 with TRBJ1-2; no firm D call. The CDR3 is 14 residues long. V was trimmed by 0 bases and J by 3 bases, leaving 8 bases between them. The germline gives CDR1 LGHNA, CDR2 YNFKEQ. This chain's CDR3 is CASSQESQYYGYTF. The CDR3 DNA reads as TGTGCCAGCAGCCAAGAGTCTCAGTACTATGGCTACACCTTC.

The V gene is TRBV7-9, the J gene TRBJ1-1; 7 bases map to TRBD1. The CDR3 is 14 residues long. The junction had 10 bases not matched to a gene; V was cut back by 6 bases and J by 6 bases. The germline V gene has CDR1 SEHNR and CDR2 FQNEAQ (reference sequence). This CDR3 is CASSPTQGGSEAFF. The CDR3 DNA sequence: TGTGCCAGCAGTCCAACTCAAGGGGGCTCTGAAGCTTTCTTT.

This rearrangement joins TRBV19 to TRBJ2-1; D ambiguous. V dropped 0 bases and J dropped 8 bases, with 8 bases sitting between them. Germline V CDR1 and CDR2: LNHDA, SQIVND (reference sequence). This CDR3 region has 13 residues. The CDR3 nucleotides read TGTGCCAGTAGTATAGATGGGCTGGATGAGCAGTTCTTC. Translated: CASSIDGLDEQFF.

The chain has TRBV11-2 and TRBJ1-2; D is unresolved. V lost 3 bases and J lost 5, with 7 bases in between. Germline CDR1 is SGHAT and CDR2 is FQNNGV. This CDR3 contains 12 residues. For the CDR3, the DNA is TGTGCCAGCAGCTTGAGGACTTATGGCTACACCTTC. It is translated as CASSLRTYGYTF.

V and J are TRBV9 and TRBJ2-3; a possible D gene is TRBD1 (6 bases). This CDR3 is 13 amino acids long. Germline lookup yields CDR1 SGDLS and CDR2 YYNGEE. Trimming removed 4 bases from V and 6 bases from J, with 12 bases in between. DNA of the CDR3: TGTGCCAGCAGCTCGGTGGGGGCGGATACGCAGTATTTT. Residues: CASSSVGADTQYF.

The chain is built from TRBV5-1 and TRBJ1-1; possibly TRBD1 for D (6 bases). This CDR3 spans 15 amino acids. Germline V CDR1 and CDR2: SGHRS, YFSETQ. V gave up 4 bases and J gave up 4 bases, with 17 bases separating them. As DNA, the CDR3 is TGCGCCAGCAGCCCACACAGGGATGTAAGCACTGAAGCTTTCTTT. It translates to CASSPHRDVSTEAFF.

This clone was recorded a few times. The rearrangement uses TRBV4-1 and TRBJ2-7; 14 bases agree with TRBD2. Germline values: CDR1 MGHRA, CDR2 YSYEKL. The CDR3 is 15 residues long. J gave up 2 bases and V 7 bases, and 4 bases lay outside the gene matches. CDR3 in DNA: TGCGCCAGCAACCGACTAGCGGGGGGGCCCTACGAGCAGTACTTC. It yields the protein CASNRLAGGPYEQYF.

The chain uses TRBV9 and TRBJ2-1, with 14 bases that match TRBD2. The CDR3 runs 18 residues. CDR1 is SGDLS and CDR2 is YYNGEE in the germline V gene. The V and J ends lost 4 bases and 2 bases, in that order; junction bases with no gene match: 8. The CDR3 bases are TGTGCCAGCAGCCACTCACGGACTAGCGGGGGGACCTACAATGAGCAGTTCTTC. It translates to CASSHSRTSGGTYNEQFF.

The CDR3 loop is CASEGTENQPQHF. The CDR3 DNA follows: TGTGCCAGCGAGGGGACAGAGAATCAGCCCCAGCATTTT. V gene TRBV2 combines with J gene TRBJ1-5; 7 bases are a match to TRBD1. Germline trimming cut 8 bases from V and 4 bases from J; bases unmatched to any gene: 5. The CDR3 sequence is 13 residues long. The germline gives CDR1 SNHLY, CDR2 FYNNEI.

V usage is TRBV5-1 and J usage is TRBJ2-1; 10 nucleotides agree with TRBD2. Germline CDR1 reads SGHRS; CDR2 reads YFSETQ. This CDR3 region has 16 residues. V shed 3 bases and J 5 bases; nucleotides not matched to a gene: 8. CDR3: CASSSREAGGHNEQFF. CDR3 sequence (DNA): TGCGCCAGCAGCTCGCGGGAAGCGGGGGGGCACAATGAGCAGTTCTTC.

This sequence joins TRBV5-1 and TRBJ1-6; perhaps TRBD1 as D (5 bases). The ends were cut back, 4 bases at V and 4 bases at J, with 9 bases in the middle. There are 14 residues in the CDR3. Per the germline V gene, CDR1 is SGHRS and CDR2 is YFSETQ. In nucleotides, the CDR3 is TGCGCCAGCAGCCCGGACATATATAATTCACCCCTCCACTTT. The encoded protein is CASSPDIYNSPLHF.

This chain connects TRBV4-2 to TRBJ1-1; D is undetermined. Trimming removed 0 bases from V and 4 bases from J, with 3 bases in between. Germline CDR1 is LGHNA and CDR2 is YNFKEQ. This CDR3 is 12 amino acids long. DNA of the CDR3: TGTGCCAGCAGCCAAGATCTCACTGAAGCTTTCTTT. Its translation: CASSQDLTEAFF.